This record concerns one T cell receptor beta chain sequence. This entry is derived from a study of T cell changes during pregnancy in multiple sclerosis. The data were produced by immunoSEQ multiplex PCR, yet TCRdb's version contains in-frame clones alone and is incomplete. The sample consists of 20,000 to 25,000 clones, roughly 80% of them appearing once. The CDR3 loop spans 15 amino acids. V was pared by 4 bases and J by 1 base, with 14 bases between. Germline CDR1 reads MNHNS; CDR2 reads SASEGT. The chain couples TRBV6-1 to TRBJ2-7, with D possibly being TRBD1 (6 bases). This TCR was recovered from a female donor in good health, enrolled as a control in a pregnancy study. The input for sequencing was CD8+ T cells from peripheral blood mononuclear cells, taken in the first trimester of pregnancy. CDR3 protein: CASSGELDSSYEQYF. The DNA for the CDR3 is TGTGCCAGCAGTGGAGAGCTGGACAGTTCCTACGAGCAGTACTTC.